Sequencing of this T cell receptor beta chain was carried out in a study of identical twins. The study, taken as a whole, reports: Fewer insertions were carried by abundant cord blood beta clonotypes, but none was seen in memory repertoires.

As to this clonotype: Antigen: not known.

Template switching supplied a universal primer site; unique molecular identifiers were carried on the cDNA. TCRdb re-called the 5' RACE reads through MiXCR, storing one row per CDR3 protein. The sample records approximately 600,000 distinct CDR3 sequences, roughly 9.9% being singletons. The CDR3 covers 18 residues. V shed 0 bases, J shed 0 bases, and the junction held 9 bases outside the gene matches. Germline assignment: CDR1 MNHEY and CDR2 SVGEGT. These records were also assigned to another study, of yellow fever vaccine responses in identical twins.

This TCR came from a woman between 18 and 30 years old in good health. The sample was PBMCs. This chain joins TRBV6-2 or TRBV6-3 and TRBJ2-7; 9 bases map to TRBD1. CDR3 DNA sequence: TGTGCCAGCAGTTACTCGAGGCCTTACAGGGGGCTCTCCTACGAGCAGTACTTC. This translates into CASSYSRPYRGLSYEQYF.